The 8 T cell receptor beta chains listed next were all sequenced from one sample in a study of immune evolution from preneoplasia to lung adenocarcinoma. Assay: immunoSEQ multiplex PCR; the TCRdb copy retains only in-frame clones and omits some. The sample has about 6,500 clones, over 80% seen once. Material: FFPE invasive lung adenocarcinoma tissue. The receptors were gathered from a person between 55 and 69 years old with lung adenocarcinoma.

V gene TRBV18 combines with J gene TRBJ1-2, with 12 bases aligning to TRBD1. The CDR3 length is 16 residues. V was pared by 3 bases and J by 7 bases, with 9 bases of the junction left unmatched. Per the germline V gene, CDR1 is KGHSH and CDR2 is LQKENI. The chain's CDR3 is CASSPGHGTGGGGYTF. The CDR3 coding sequence is TGTGCCAGCTCACCCGGTCACGGGACAGGGGGCGGTGGCTACACCTTC.

The J gene is TRBJ2-3, the V gene TRBV4-1; 10 bases are shared with TRBD1. Losses at the gene ends were 0 bases for V and 4 bases for J; bases not matched to a gene: 7. Germline values: CDR1 MGHRA, CDR2 YSYEKL. There are 17 residues in the CDR3. CDR3 amino acids: CASSQETDRGTSDTQYF. The DNA of the CDR3 is TGCGCCAGCAGCCAAGAAACGGACAGGGGGACGTCAGATACGCAGTATTTT.

V usage is TRBV28 and J usage is TRBJ2-3; 15 positions match TRBD2. CDR3 length: 18 residues. Losses at the gene ends were 3 bases for V and 3 bases for J; bases not matched to a gene: 7. Germline CDR1 MDHEN, CDR2 SYDVKM. CDR3 residues: CASSFPGLAGGTTDTQYF. CDR3 DNA: TGTGCCAGCAGTTTCCCAGGACTAGCGGGAGGGACGACAGATACGCAGTATTTT.

The chain recombines TRBV4-1 with TRBJ1-5, with 10 bases identical to TRBD1. CDR1 and CDR2 (germline): MGHRA, YSYEKL. The CDR3 consists of 17 residues. The V and J ends lost 1 base and 2 bases, in that order; junction bases with no gene match: 5. The CDR3 loop reads CASSQVTGGRGNQPQHF. As DNA, the CDR3 is TGCGCCAGCAGCCAAGTGACAGGGGGCCGGGGCAATCAGCCCCAGCATTTT.

This clone appeared a single time. The chain employs TRBV7-8 and TRBJ1-3; 7 positions match TRBD1. CDR3 length: 13 residues. Trimming took 3 bases from V and 9 from J; bases not matched to a gene: 5. Germline V gene sequence: CDR1 SGHVS, CDR2 FQNEAQ. As DNA, the CDR3 is TGTGCCAGCAGCTTCGGACAGGATGGCACCATATATTTT. It yields the protein CASSFGQDGTIYF. Using reference TRBV7-8 and TRBJ1-3 for the parts outside the CDR3, the full variable domain is GAGVSQSPRYKVAKRGQDVALRCDPISGHVSLFWYQQALGQGPEFLTYFQNEAQLDKSGLPSDRFFAERPEGSVSTLKIQRTQQEDSAVYLCASSFGQDGTIYFGEGSWLTVV.

This chain joins TRBV9 and TRBJ2-2; 9 positions match TRBD1. Germline trimming cut 0 bases from V and 4 bases from J; bases unmatched to any gene: 1. Looked up from germline, CDR1 is SGDLS and CDR2 is YYNGEE. The CDR3 extends over 15 amino acids. In nucleotides, the CDR3 is TGTGCCAGCAGCGTAGGGGACAGGGCCACCGGGGAGCTGTTTTTT. Amino acids: CASSVGDRATGELFF.

This clone was observed a few times. The V gene is TRBV7-2, the J gene TRBJ2-7; tentative D call: TRBD2 (6 bases). This CDR3 is built from 13 residues. The ends were cut back, 5 bases at V and 1 base at J, with 9 bases in the middle. CDR1 is SGHTA and CDR2 is FQGNSA in the germline V gene. The chain's CDR3 is CASSRGLSYEQYF. The CDR3 nucleotides are TGTGCCAGCAGCCGGGGACTGTCCTACGAGCAGTACTTC. Complete variable domain (other parts from reference TRBV7-2 and TRBJ2-7): GAGVSQSPSNKVTEKGKDVELRCDPISGHTALYWYRQSLGQGLEFLIYFQGNSAPDKSGLPSDRFSAERTGGSVSTLTIQRTQQEDSAVYLCASSRGLSYEQYFGPGTRLTVT.

There are a few counts of this clone. The chain is built from TRBV11-2 and TRBJ1-1, with D maybe TRBD1 (5 bases). From germline, CDR1 is SGHAT and CDR2 FQNNGV. Trimming cost V 1 base and J 4 bases, with 16 bases left between them. The CDR3 covers 16 residues. CDR3 sequence (DNA): TGTGCCAGCAGCTTAGGGGGGAGCATTAGGGGCACTGAAGCTTTCTTT. Its translation is CASSLGGSIRGTEAFF.